Presented here are 27 T cell receptor beta chains from one specimen sequenced in a study of blood T cells in healthy people across ages (dated by TCRdb to the mid-2010s). Library preparation used 5' RACE. Instrument on record: Illumina HiSeq 2500. A second PCR of roughly 6 to 12 cycles was run with a J-beta primer mix and a sample-barcoded 5' primer. The public sequencing data were trimmed at Q25 with fastp and processed into clonotypes with MiXCR by TCRdb, which kept only in-frame beta chains. Rows with a matching CDR3 protein are joined into one entry that keeps the most common DNA and genes. The sample table holds approximately 820,000 distinct CDR3 sequences, of which 40% to 50% were seen once. The top ten clonotypes cover around 21% of the sample. The sample consisted of blood. Every receptor here comes from a man in his sixties in good health.

The V gene is TRBV12-3 or TRBV12-4, the J gene TRBJ2-5; D not certain. Trimming took 6 bases from V and 5 from J, leaving 13 bases between them. The CDR3 runs 13 residues. The CDR3 loop reads CASSRPQVETQYF. The CDR3 DNA follows: TGTGCCAGCAGCCGGCCCCAGGTGGAGACCCAGTACTTC.

CDR3 DNA: TGTGCCAGCAGCTTAGTAGCGGGGGTCGTATTGATTGAGCAGTTCTTC. It translates to CASSLVAGVVLIEQFF. V usage is TRBV7-8 and J usage is TRBJ2-1; 9 bases line up with TRBD2. Unmatched junction bases numbered 10, after V lost 1 base and J lost 9 bases. There are 16 residues in the CDR3. Looked up from germline, CDR1 is SGHVS and CDR2 is FQNEAQ.

The CDR3 reads CAWVKGGGVVGYTF. The CDR3 DNA follows: TGTGCCTGGGTCAAAGGAGGGGGCGTAGTCGGCTACACCTTC. The chain carries TRBV30 and TRBJ1-2; 7 bases agree with TRBD1. CDR1 and CDR2 from the germline V gene are GTSNPN and SVGIG (reference sequence). This CDR3 contains 14 residues. The J segment lost 8 bases and the V segment lost 5 bases, leaving 14 bases of the junction unmatched.

The rearrangement joins TRBV11-2 to TRBJ2-1; D might be TRBD1 (6 bases). The germline gives CDR1 SGHAT, CDR2 FQNNGV. This CDR3 has 16 amino acids. Trimming left V 5 bases short and J 3 bases short, with 17 bases between. CDR3 sequence reads: CASSPSPRGHYNEQFF. DNA for the CDR3: TGTGCCAGCAGCCCCTCCCCGAGGGGACACTACAATGAGCAGTTCTTC.

This clonotype was detected only a few times. The chain links TRBV25-1 to TRBJ1-4; D is unclear. Germline CDR1 is MGHDK and CDR2 is SYGVNS. Trimming shortened V by 7 bases and J by 8 bases, and 14 bases separated the two germline ends. This CDR3 is 13 amino acids long. Here the CDR3 reads CASNNREGEKLFF. The CDR3 coding sequence is TGTGCCAGCAATAACCGAGAAGGGGAAAAACTGTTTTTT.

Only a few counts were recorded for this clonotype. The gene calls are TRBV27 and TRBJ2-5; a possible D gene is TRBD1 (5 bases). This CDR3 comprises 13 residues. V shed 1 base and J shed 5 bases, with 8 bases lying between them. The germline CDR1 and CDR2 sequences are MNHEY and SMNVEV (reference sequence). The CDR3 coding sequence is TGTGCCAGCAGTTTATGGGGCCCGGAGACCCAGTACTTC. This translates into CASSLWGPETQYF.

The chain recombines TRBV6-2 or TRBV6-3 with TRBJ1-2; D may be TRBD1 (6 bases). The V end was cut by 5 bases, the J end by 4 bases, with 14 bases between. Germline V lookup: CDR1 MNHEY, CDR2 SVGEGT. The CDR3 consists of 14 residues. CDR3 region: CASSATGTSYGYTF. DNA for the CDR3: TGTGCCAGCAGTGCCACCGGGACATCCTATGGCTACACCTTC.

The chain couples TRBV20-1 to TRBJ2-5; D ambiguous. The CDR3 sequence is 15 residues long. V lost 5 bases and J lost 1, with 17 bases in between. Germline V lookup: CDR1 DFQATT, CDR2 SNEGSKA (reference sequence). The CDR3, as DNA: TGCAGTGCTCCCACGAGGTTGGTCCCCCAAGAGACCCAGTACTTC. Protein product: CSAPTRLVPQETQYF.

The table lists this clonotype with a few counts. The chain is built from TRBV7-2 and TRBJ2-7; perhaps TRBD2 as D (6 bases). Germline lookup yields CDR1 SGHTA and CDR2 FQGNSA. Trimming cost V 3 bases and J 6 bases, with 15 bases left between them. This CDR3 region has 14 residues. The CDR3 spells CASSFLGGGGEQYF. The CDR3 DNA follows: TGTGCCAGCAGCTTCCTGGGAGGAGGCGGCGAGCAGTACTTC.

The genes are TRBV12-3 or TRBV12-4 and TRBJ2-5; the match to TRBD2 covers 11 bases. V shed 5 bases, J shed 0 bases, and the junction held 14 bases outside the gene matches. The CDR3 length is 19 residues. This CDR3 reads CASSQLAGVFYGDQETQYF. CDR3 DNA sequence: TGTGCCAGCAGTCAACTAGCGGGGGTCTTTTACGGGGACCAAGAGACCCAGTACTTC.

This chain's CDR3 is CASSQEGLAGKETQYF. The CDR3 DNA reads TGTGCCAGCAGCCAAGAAGGTCTAGCGGGGAAAGAGACCCAGTACTTC. J is TRBJ2-5 and V is TRBV11-2, with 9 positions matching TRBD2. The CDR3 is 16 amino acids. In germline, CDR1 is SGHAT, CDR2 FQNNGV. V was pared by 5 bases and J by 3 bases, with 10 bases of the junction left unmatched. Looking up the rest from reference TRBV11-2 and TRBJ2-5 gives the full variable domain: EAGVAQSPRYKIIEKRQSVAFWCNPISGHATLYWYQQILGQGPKLLIQFQNNGVVDDSQLPKDRFSAERLKGVDSTLKIQPAKLEDSAVYLCASSQEGLAGKETQYFGPGTRLLVL.

The CDR3 nucleotides read TGTGCCAGCAGTCAACCAAGGGACATTTTGAACACTGAAGCTTTCTTT. Protein product: CASSQPRDILNTEAFF. The J gene is TRBJ1-1, the V gene TRBV5-6; D may be TRBD1 (6 bases). The germline V gene encodes CDR1 SGHDT and CDR2 YYEEEE. Trimming removed 5 bases at V and 0 bases at J, with 17 bases between. CDR3 length: 16 residues.

In its sample, this clonotype was seen a few times. This chain connects TRBV11-2 to TRBJ2-5, with 7 bases that match TRBD2. Germline loops: CDR1 SGHAT, CDR2 FQNNGV. V shed 2 bases, J shed 2 bases, and the junction held 8 bases outside the gene matches. This CDR3 spans 16 amino acids. CDR3 DNA sequence: TGTGCCAGCAGCTTAAGGGCGGGGGTAGTTCAAGAGACCCAGTACTTC. It codes for CASSLRAGVVQETQYF. The full variable domain, its missing parts supplied by reference TRBV11-2 and TRBJ2-5, is EAGVAQSPRYKIIEKRQSVAFWCNPISGHATLYWYQQILGQGPKLLIQFQNNGVVDDSQLPKDRFSAERLKGVDSTLKIQPAKLEDSAVYLCASSLRAGVVQETQYFGPGTRLLVL.

CDR3 DNA: TGCGCCAGCAGCCAAGCCCACGGGGGGTTACAAGAGACCCAGTACTTC. Residues: CASSQAHGGLQETQYF. J is TRBJ2-5 and V is TRBV4-1, with 7 bases that match TRBD2. Germline V gene sequence: CDR1 MGHRA, CDR2 YSYEKL. CDR3 size: 16 residues. Losses at the gene ends were 1 base for V and 2 bases for J; bases not matched to a gene: 7.

This clonotype was observed once. Mismatch with germline at one junction end may stem from a read error. V usage is TRBV11-2 and J usage is TRBJ2-4, with D possibly TRBD2 on 7 matching bases. The J call may be incorrect, as the DNA end agrees better with TRBJ2-7. Germline lookup yields CDR1 SGHAT and CDR2 FQNNGV. The CDR3 contains 15 residues. The CDR3 loop reads CASCLAWGGHYEQYF. The DNA for the CDR3 is TGTGCCAGCTGCTTAGCGTGGGGGGGCCACTACGAGCAGTACTTC.

This chain joins TRBV5-1 and TRBJ2-7; 8 nucleotides agree with TRBD2. Germline values: CDR1 SGHRS, CDR2 YFSETQ. The CDR3 covers 15 residues. J gave up 4 bases and V 0 bases, and 6 bases lay outside the gene matches. CDR3 DNA: TGCGCCAGCAGCTTGGGCGGGACTAGTAAATACGAGCAGTACTTC. Protein sequence: CASSLGGTSKYEQYF.

The chain employs TRBV15 and TRBJ2-5; 7 bases match TRBD2. The ends lost 8 bases at V and 1 base at J; junction bases unmatched: 7. Germline V lookup: CDR1 LNHNV, CDR2 YYDKDF (reference sequence). The CDR3 consists of 14 residues. CDR3: CATSHSGIQETQYF. CDR3 nucleotides: TGTGCCACCTCGCACAGCGGGATCCAAGAGACCCAGTACTTC.

The genes are TRBV27 and TRBJ2-1; TRBD2 agrees at 8 bases. This CDR3 has 13 amino acids. Germline trimming cut 6 bases from V and 3 bases from J; bases unmatched to any gene: 1. CDR1 and CDR2 from the germline V gene are MNHEY and SMNVEV (reference sequence). Here the CDR3 DNA reads TGTGCCAGCAGGCGGGGGGTCTACAATGAGCAGTTCTTC. This translates into CASRRGVYNEQFF.

The table lists this clonotype with a few counts. The chain employs TRBV7-2 and TRBJ2-5; D is unclear. The better agreement between TRBJ2-7 and the DNA end casts doubt on the J call. The CDR3 is 14 residues long. Germline V gene data show CDR1 as SGHTA and CDR2 as FQGNSA. The CDR3 bases are TGTGCCAGCAGCTTATTGGTGGGCACCTACGAGCAGTACTTC. Encoded protein: CASSLLVGTYEQYF.

This clonotype was seen only a few times. The rearrangement links TRBV10-1 to TRBJ1-1; D possibly corresponds to TRBD1 (6 bases). CDR1 is WNHNN, CDR2 SYGVQD, per germline (reference sequence). V was cut by 6 bases and J by 4 bases, with 15 bases left in between. The CDR3 consists of 14 residues. The chain's CDR3 is CASRNRELGTEAFF. CDR3 nucleotides: TGCGCCAGCAGGAACAGGGAATTGGGCACTGAAGCTTTCTTT.

The chain uses TRBV6-6 and TRBJ1-1; possible D gene TRBD1, 5 bases. Looked up from germline, CDR1 is MNHNY and CDR2 is SVGAGI (reference sequence). The CDR3 extends over 14 amino acids. Trimming removed 6 bases from V and 4 bases from J, with 15 bases in between. The CDR3 sequence is CASSPDRRGTEAFF. The CDR3 nucleotides are TGTGCCAGCAGCCCGGACCGGAGGGGCACTGAAGCTTTCTTT.

As for this clonotype: One end of the junction is discordant with germline, which a read error may explain. The genes are TRBV7-2 and TRBJ2-1; D unresolved. The CDR3 is 13 residues long. Germline CDR1 is SGHTA and CDR2 is FQGNSA. CDR3: CACSLVYYNEQFF. The DNA of the CDR3 is TGTGCCTGCAGCTTAGTCTACTACAATGAGCAGTTCTTC. The full variable domain, rest sourced from reference TRBV7-2 and TRBJ2-1, is GAGVSQSPSNKVTEKGKDVELRCDPISGHTALYWYRQSLGQGLEFLIYFQGNSAPDKSGLPSDRFSAERTGGSVSTLTIQRTQQEDSAVYLCACSLVYYNEQFFGPGTRLTVL.

The V gene is TRBV6-6, the J gene TRBJ2-3, with 7 bases lining up with TRBD1. CDR1 is MNHNY and CDR2 is SVGAGI in the germline V gene (reference sequence). Trimming took 6 bases from V and 1 from J; bases not matched to a gene: 7. This CDR3 region has 15 residues. The CDR3 is CASRAPGQRTDTQYF. The CDR3 DNA sequence: TGTGCCAGCAGGGCACCGGGACAGCGCACAGATACGCAGTATTTT.

This clonotype was seen a few times. V gene TRBV12-5 combines with J gene TRBJ2-1; no firm D call. Deletions cut 0 bases from V and 2 bases from J, with 17 bases between. CDR1 is LGHNT and CDR2 is FRNRAP in the germline V gene. CDR3 size: 18 residues. The DNA for the CDR3 is TGTGCTAGTGGTTTGGTACGGGTGACTCCGAGCCCCTACAATGAGCAGTTCTTC. This encodes CASGLVRVTPSPYNEQFF.

The chain combines TRBV5-5 with TRBJ2-4, with 11 bases matching TRBD1. CDR3 length: 16 amino acids. The V segment lost 0 bases and the J segment 6 bases; nucleotides outside the gene matches: 5. Germline CDR1 reads SGHKS; CDR2 reads YYEKEE (reference sequence). The CDR3 DNA sequence: TGTGCCAGCAGCTTGGGGACAGGGGGCCGCGGAAACATTCAGTACTTC. Encoded protein: CASSLGTGGRGNIQYF.

V and J are TRBV27 and TRBJ2-5, with TRBD1 matching over 10 bases. The CDR3 has 14 amino acids. The junction had 4 bases not matched to a gene; V was cut back by 6 bases and J by 3 bases. CDR1 MNHEY and CDR2 SMNVEV come from the germline V gene (reference sequence). DNA for the CDR3: TGTGCCAGCAGGCGGACAGGGGGAGAAGAGACCCAGTACTTC. Its protein is CASRRTGGEETQYF.

The chain joins TRBV20-1 to TRBJ2-5, with D perhaps matching TRBD2 (6 bases). Trimming cost V 5 bases and J 1 base, with 14 bases left between them. The CDR3 length is 14 residues. Germline V gene lookup returns CDR1 DFQATT and CDR2 SNEGSKA (reference sequence). The CDR3 DNA follows: TGCAGTGCTTCGGAGGGGTACCTCCAAGAGACCCAGTACTTC. It is translated as CSASEGYLQETQYF.